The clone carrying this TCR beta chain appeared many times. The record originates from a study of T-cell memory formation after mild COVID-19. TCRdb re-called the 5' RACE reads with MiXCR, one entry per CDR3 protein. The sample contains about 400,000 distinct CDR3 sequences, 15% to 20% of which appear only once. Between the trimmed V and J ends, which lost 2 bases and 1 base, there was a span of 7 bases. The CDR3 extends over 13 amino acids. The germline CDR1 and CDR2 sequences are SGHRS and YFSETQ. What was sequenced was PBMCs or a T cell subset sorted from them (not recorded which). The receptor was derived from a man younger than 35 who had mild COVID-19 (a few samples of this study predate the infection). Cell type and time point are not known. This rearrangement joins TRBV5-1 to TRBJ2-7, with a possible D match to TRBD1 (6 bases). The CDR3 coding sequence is TGCGCCAGCAGCTTAGGACAGTCCTACGAGCAGTACTTC. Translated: CASSLGQSYEQYF.